The source of this TCR beta chain is a study of cytomegalovirus exposure and HLA in healthy donors. Clones were sequenced by immunoSEQ multiplex PCR, and TCRdb holds only the in-frame ones, with some missing. The repertoire holds 200,000 or so clones, with around 90% as singletons. Germline V lookup: CDR1 MNHNS, CDR2 SASEGT. The CDR3 spans 15 residues. Trimming pared 1 base from V and 2 bases from J, leaving 9 bases between. The material sequenced was PBMCs. The rearrangement uses TRBV6-1 and TRBJ1-5, with D possibly matching TRBD1 (5 bases). This TCR was sampled from a woman between 18 and 29 years old in good health and CMV-seropositive. CDR3 DNA sequence: TGTGCCAGCAGTGAAGTCAGGGCGGGCAATCAGCCCCAGCATTTT. Residues: CASSEVRAGNQPQHF.